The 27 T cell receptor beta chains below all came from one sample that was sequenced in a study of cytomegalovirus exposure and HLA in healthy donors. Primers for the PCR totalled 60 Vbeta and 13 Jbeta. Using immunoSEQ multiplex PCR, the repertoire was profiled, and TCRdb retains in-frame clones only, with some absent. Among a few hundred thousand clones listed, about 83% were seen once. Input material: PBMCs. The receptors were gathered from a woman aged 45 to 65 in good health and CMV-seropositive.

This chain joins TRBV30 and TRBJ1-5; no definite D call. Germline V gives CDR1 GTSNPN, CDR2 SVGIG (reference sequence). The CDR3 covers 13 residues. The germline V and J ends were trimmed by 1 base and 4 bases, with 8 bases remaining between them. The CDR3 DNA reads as TGTGCCTGGAGTGCGCAGACAAATCAGCCCCAGCATTTT. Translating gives CAWSAQTNQPQHF.

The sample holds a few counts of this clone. The CDR3 region is CASSLGGGTSYEQYF. DNA of the CDR3: TGTGCCAGCAGCTTAGGGGGGGGGACCTCCTACGAGCAGTACTTC. The V and J genes are TRBV7-2 and TRBJ2-7; 7 nucleotides match TRBD2. V shed 1 base and J 0 bases; nucleotides not matched to a gene: 3. The CDR3 totals 15 residues. Looked up from germline, CDR1 is SGHTA and CDR2 is FQGNSA.

This CDR3 is CASSSWDRATNEKLFF. In DNA form, the CDR3 reads TGTGCCAGCAGCTCCTGGGACAGGGCAACTAATGAAAAACTGTTTTTT. The J gene is TRBJ1-4, the V gene TRBV5-4; 9 bases line up with TRBD1. Losses at the gene ends were 3 bases for V and 0 bases for J; bases not matched to a gene: 3. This CDR3 comprises 16 residues. Germline values: CDR1 SGHNT, CDR2 YYREEE (reference sequence).

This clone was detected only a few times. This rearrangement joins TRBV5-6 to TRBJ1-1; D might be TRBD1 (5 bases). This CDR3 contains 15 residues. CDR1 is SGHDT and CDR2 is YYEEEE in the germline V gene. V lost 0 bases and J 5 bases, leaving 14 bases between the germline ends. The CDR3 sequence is CASSLGGSTRTEAFF. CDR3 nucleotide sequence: TGTGCCAGCAGCTTGGGGGGCTCGACGAGAACTGAAGCTTTCTTT.

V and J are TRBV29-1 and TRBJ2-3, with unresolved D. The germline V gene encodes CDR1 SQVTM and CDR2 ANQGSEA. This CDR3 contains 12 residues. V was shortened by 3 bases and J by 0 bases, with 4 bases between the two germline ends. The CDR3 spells CSVDKSTDTQYF. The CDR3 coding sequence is TGCAGCGTTGATAAAAGCACAGATACGCAGTATTTT.

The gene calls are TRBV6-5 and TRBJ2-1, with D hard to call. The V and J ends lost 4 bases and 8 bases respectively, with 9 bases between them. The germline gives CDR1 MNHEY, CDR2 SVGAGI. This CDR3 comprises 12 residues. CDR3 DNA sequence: TGTGCCAGCAGTTCCTCTGCGGATGAGCAGTTCTTC. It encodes CASSSSADEQFF.

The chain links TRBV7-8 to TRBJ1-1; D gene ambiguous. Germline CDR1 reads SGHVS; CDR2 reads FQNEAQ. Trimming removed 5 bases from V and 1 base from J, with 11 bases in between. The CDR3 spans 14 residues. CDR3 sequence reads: CASSEHAENTEAFF. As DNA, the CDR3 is TGTGCCAGCAGCGAGCACGCGGAGAACACTGAAGCTTTCTTT.

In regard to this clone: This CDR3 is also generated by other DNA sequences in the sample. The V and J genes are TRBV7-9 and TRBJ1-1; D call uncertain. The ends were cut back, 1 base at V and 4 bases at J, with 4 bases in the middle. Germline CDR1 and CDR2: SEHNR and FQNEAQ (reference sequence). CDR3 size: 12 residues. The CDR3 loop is CASSLVSTEAFF. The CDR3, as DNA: TGTGCCAGCAGCTTAGTCTCCACTGAAGCTTTCTTT.

CDR3 DNA: TGTGCCAGCTCATACGGGACCTACGAGCAGTACTTC. Encoded protein: CASSYGTYEQYF. The genes are TRBV18 and TRBJ2-7; tentatively, D is TRBD2 (5 bases). CDR1 is KGHSH, CDR2 LQKENI, per germline. This CDR3 is built from 12 residues. Trimming stripped 5 bases from V and 2 bases from J, with 7 bases between.

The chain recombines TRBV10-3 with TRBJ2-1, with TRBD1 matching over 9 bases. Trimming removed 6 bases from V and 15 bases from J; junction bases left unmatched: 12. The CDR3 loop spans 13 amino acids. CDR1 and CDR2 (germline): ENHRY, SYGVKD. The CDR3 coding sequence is TGTGCCATCAGCACCGGGACAGGGCCCAGCAGGTTCTTC. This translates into CAISTGTGPSRFF.

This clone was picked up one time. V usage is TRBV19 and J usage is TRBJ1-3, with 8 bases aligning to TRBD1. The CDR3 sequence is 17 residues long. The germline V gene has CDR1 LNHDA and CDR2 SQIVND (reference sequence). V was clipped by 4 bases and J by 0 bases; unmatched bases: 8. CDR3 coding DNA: TGTGCCAGTAGTACCCTTACAGGGGGAAACTCTGGAAACACCATATATTTT. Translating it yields CASSTLTGGNSGNTIYF.

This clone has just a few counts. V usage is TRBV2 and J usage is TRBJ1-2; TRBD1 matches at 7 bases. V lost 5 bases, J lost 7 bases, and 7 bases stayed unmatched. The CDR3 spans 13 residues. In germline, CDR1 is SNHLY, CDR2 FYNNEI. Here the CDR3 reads CASSTGTDTGYTF. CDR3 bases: TGTGCCAGCAGTACCGGGACAGACACTGGCTACACCTTC.

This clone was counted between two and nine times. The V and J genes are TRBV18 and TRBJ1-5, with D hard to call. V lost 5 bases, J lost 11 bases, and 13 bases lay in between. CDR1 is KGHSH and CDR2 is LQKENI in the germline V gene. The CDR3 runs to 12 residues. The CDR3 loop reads CASSTISGSQHF. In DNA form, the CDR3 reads TGTGCCAGCTCAACGATATCAGGATCCCAGCATTTT.

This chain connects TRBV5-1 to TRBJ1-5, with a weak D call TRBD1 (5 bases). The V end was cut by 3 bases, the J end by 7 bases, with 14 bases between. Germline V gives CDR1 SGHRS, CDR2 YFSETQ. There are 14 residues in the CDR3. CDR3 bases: TGCGCCAGCAGCTCGGGGGTCGGGGCGCAGCCCCAGCATTTT. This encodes CASSSGVGAQPQHF.

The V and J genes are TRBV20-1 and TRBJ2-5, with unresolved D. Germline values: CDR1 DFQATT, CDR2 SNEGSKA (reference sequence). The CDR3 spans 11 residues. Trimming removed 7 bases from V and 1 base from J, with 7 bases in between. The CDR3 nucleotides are TGCAGTGGGGCACTCCAAGAGACCCAGTACTTC. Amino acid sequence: CSGALQETQYF.

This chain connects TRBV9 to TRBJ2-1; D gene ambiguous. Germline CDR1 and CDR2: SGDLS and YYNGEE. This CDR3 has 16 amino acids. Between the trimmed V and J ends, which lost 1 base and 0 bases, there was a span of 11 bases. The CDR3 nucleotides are TGTGCCAGCAGCGTAACTGGAGAGAGCTCCTACAATGAGCAGTTCTTC. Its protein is CASSVTGESSYNEQFF.

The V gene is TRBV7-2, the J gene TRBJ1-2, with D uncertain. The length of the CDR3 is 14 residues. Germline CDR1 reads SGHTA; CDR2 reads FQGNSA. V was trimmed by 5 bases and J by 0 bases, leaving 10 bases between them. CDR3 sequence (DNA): TGTGCCAGCAGCCTACCTACAGCTAACTATGGCTACACCTTC. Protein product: CASSLPTANYGYTF. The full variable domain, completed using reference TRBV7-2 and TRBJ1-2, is GAGVSQSPSNKVTEKGKDVELRCDPISGHTALYWYRQSLGQGLEFLIYFQGNSAPDKSGLPSDRFSAERTGGSVSTLTIQRTQQEDSAVYLCASSLPTANYGYTFGSGTRLTVV.

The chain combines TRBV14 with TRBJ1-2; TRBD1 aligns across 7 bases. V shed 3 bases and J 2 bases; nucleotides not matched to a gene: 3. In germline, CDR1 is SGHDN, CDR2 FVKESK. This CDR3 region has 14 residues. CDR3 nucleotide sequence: TGTGCCAGCAGCCAGTCGACAGGGAACTATGGCTACACCTTC. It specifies CASSQSTGNYGYTF.

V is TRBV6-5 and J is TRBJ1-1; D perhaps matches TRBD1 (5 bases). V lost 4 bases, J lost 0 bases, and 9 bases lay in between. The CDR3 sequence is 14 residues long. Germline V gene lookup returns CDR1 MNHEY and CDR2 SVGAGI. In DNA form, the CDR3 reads TGTGCCAGCAGTTCACAGGTGATGAACACTGAAGCTTTCTTT. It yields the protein CASSSQVMNTEAFF.

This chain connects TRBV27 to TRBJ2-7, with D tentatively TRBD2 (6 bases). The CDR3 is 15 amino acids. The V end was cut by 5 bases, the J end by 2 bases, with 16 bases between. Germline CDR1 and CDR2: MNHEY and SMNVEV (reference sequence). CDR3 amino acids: CASSLLGGATYEQYF. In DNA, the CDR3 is TGTGCCAGCAGTCTACTCGGCGGGGCCACCTACGAGCAGTACTTC.

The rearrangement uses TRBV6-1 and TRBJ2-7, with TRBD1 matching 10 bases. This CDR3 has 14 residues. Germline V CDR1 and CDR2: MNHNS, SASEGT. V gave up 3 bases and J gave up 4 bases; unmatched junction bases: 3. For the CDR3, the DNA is TGTGCCAGCAGTGAGGACAGGGGGAGGTACGAGCAGTACTTC. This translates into CASSEDRGRYEQYF.

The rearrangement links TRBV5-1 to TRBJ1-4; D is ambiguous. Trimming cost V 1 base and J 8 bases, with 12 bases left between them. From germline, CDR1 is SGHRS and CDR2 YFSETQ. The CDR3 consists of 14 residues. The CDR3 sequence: CASSLSNAHEKLFF. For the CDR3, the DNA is TGCGCCAGCAGCTTGTCTAATGCTCACGAAAAACTGTTTTTT. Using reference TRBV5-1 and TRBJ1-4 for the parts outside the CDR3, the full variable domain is KAGVTQTPRYLIKTRGQQVTLSCSPISGHRSVSWYQQTPGQGLQFLFEYFSETQRNKGNFPGRFSGRQFSNSRSEMNVSTLELGDSALYLCASSLSNAHEKLFFGSGTQLSVL.

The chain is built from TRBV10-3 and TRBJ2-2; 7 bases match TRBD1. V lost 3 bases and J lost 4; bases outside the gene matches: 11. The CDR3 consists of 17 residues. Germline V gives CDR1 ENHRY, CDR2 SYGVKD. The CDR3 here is CAISDRRQGIGTGELFF. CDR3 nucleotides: TGTGCCATCAGTGATCGGAGACAGGGTATTGGCACCGGGGAGCTGTTTTTT.

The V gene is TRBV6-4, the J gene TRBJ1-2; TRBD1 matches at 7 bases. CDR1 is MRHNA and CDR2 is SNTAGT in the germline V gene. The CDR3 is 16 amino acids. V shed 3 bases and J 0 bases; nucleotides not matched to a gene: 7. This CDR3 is CASSDDRAEANYGYTF. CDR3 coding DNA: TGTGCCAGCAGTGATGACAGGGCGGAAGCTAACTATGGCTACACCTTC.

The CDR3 here is CASSPRDRVDYEQYF. Written as DNA, the CDR3 is TGTGCCAGCAGCCCACGGGACAGGGTGGACTACGAGCAGTACTTC. The gene calls are TRBV7-9 and TRBJ2-7; TRBD1 matches 9 bases. Germline V CDR1 and CDR2: SEHNR, FQNEAQ (reference sequence). Trimming removed 5 bases from V and 3 bases from J; junction bases left unmatched: 8. The CDR3 spans 15 residues.

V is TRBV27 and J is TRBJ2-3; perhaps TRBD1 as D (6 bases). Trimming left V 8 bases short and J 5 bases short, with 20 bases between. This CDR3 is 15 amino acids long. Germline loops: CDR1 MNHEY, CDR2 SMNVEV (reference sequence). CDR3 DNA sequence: TGTGCCAGCCGGAAGTGGGGGCAAAAGGGAGATACGCAGTATTTT. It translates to CASRKWGQKGDTQYF.

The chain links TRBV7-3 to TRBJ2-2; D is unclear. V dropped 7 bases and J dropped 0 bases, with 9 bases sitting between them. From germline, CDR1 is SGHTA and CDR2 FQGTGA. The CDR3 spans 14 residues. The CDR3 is CASTHTANTGELFF. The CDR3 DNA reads TGTGCCAGCACACACACAGCGAACACCGGGGAGCTGTTTTTT.